Presented here are 13 T cell receptor beta chains from one specimen sequenced in a study of T-cell reconstitution after alpha-beta-depleted transplantation in children. Unique molecular identifiers featured in how the TCRbeta library was prepared. TCRdb used MiXCR to reprocess the PCR reads, holding one entry per CDR3 protein. The sample holds about 76,000 distinct CDR3 sequences, approximately 14% seen once. This material consisted of PBMCs, mostly from graft donor cells, taken 180 days after TCRalphabeta/CD19-depleted stem cell transplant. The origin of the receptors is a male patient under 10 years old who had a stem cell transplant for acute lymphoblastic leukemia, so the T cells may come from the graft donor.

This sequence joins TRBV3-1 and TRBJ2-2; D is unclear. V lost 3 bases, J lost 1 base, and 12 bases lay in between. The germline V gene encodes CDR1 LGHDT and CDR2 YNNKEL (reference sequence). The CDR3 has 16 amino acids. The DNA of the CDR3 is TGTGCCAGCAGCCACAGAGGCCGGAAGAACACCGGGGAGCTGTTTTTT. Translated: CASSHRGRKNTGELFF.

The chain has TRBV7-3 and TRBJ2-7; D might be TRBD1 (5 bases). V lost 5 bases, J lost 6 bases, and 14 bases lay in between. In germline, CDR1 is SGHTA, CDR2 FQGTGA. The CDR3 loop spans 13 amino acids. The CDR3 nucleotides read TGTGCCAGCAGCAGGGGTCCTAGAGGCGAGCAGTACTTC. The encoded protein is CASSRGPRGEQYF.

J is TRBJ1-2 and V is TRBV29-1; no clear D. The CDR3 has 13 residues. V was shortened by 0 bases and J by 5 bases, with 10 bases between the two germline ends. Germline V CDR1 and CDR2: SQVTM, ANQGSEA. The CDR3 sequence is CSVEEGLQYGYTF. CDR3 nucleotides: TGCAGCGTTGAAGAAGGTTTACAGTATGGCTACACCTTC. The variable domain in full, with the rest retrieved from reference TRBV29-1 and TRBJ1-2, is SAVISQKPSRDICQRGTSLTIQCQVDSQVTMMFWYRQQPGQSLTLIATANQGSEATYESGFVIDKFPISRPNLTFSTLTVSNMSPEDSSIYLCSVEEGLQYGYTFGSGTRLTVV.

As regards this clonotype: This may arise from a read error, as a much more abundant clone is one base away. V gene TRBV7-6 combines with J gene TRBJ2-6; D is possibly TRBD2 (6 bases). The CDR3 is made up of 18 amino acids. The V gene's germline CDR1 is SGHVS and CDR2 FNYEAQ. The chain's CDR3 is CASSLEVAASSVANVLTF. As DNA, the CDR3 is TGTGCCAGCAGCTTAGAGGTAGCGGCAAGCTCTGTGGCCAACGTCCTGACTTTC.

The chain couples TRBV20-1 to TRBJ2-2; unclear D gene. There are 13 residues in the CDR3. The germline CDR1 and CDR2 sequences are DFQATT and SNEGSKA (reference sequence). With 2 bases removed from V and 4 bases from J, the gap between germline ends came to 8 bases. The CDR3 spells CSARHVLTGELFF. CDR3 bases: TGCAGTGCTAGACACGTCCTCACCGGGGAGCTGTTTTTT.

This clonotype has more than one count but fewer than ten. V usage is TRBV12-3 or TRBV12-4 and J usage is TRBJ1-2; D is ambiguous. The germline V and J ends were trimmed by 3 bases and 4 bases, with 9 bases remaining between them. The CDR3 is 13 residues long. This CDR3 is CASSFGETYGYTF. CDR3 sequence (DNA): TGTGCCAGCAGTTTTGGGGAAACCTATGGCTACACCTTC.

The rearrangement uses TRBV2 and TRBJ1-2; the D is unclear. Germline V gives CDR1 SNHLY, CDR2 FYNNEI. This CDR3 region has 12 residues. V lost 7 bases and J lost 4, with 10 bases in between. The CDR3 DNA follows: TGTGCCAGCACTCTAGGCACCTATGGCTACACCTTC. Its translation is CASTLGTYGYTF.

This chain uses TRBV20-1 with TRBJ2-3; D is possibly TRBD1 or TRBD2 (5 bases each). V lost 1 base and J lost 11, with 25 bases in between. Germline lookup yields CDR1 DFQATT and CDR2 SNEGSKA (reference sequence). This CDR3 has 16 amino acids. The CDR3 region has the DNA TGCAGTGCTAGAGTCCCCCGGGGACCGCCATACGATCAGCAGTATTTT. The encoded protein is CSARVPRGPPYDQQYF.

In its sample, this clonotype was seen a few times. The chain is built from TRBV4-3 and TRBJ1-2, with 9 bases that match TRBD1. Losses at the gene ends were 0 bases for V and 4 bases for J; bases not matched to a gene: 9. Germline V CDR1 and CDR2: LGHNA, YSLEER. This CDR3 comprises 17 residues. The DNA of the CDR3 is TGCGCCAGCAGCCAAGAGAGGGAGACAGGGGGGTTCTATGGCTACACCTTC. Encoded protein: CASSQERETGGFYGYTF.

The chain recombines TRBV20-1 with TRBJ1-2; no clear D. The CDR3 has 12 amino acids. Germline-derived CDR1 and CDR2 are DFQATT and SNEGSKA (reference sequence). V was trimmed by 0 bases and J by 6 bases, leaving 8 bases between them. The CDR3: CSARDRKHGYTF. CDR3 DNA: TGCAGTGCTAGAGATCGGAAACATGGCTACACCTTC.

V usage is TRBV7-2 and J usage is TRBJ1-5; D is uncertain. The CDR3 covers 13 residues. Trimming removed 2 bases at V and 7 bases at J, with 9 bases between. Germline CDR1 SGHTA, CDR2 FQGNSA. CDR3 in DNA: TGTGCCAGCAGCTTAAACGGACCGCAGCCCCAGCATTTT. Its translation is CASSLNGPQPQHF.

This clonotype was seen a handful of times. The V and J genes are TRBV7-2 and TRBJ2-3; D may be TRBD1 or TRBD2 (5 bases each). The CDR3 loop spans 15 amino acids. Germline assignment: CDR1 SGHTA and CDR2 FQGNSA. Deletions cut 5 bases from V and 2 bases from J, with 14 bases between. The CDR3 nucleotides read TGTGCCAGCAGCCTCTCTCCTGGGACCACAGATACGCAGTATTTT. The encoded protein is CASSLSPGTTDTQYF.

This chain connects TRBV6-1 to TRBJ1-5, with D maybe TRBD1 (5 bases). Germline CDR1 MNHNS, CDR2 SASEGT. This CDR3 comprises 15 residues. Trimming removed 6 bases at V and 0 bases at J, with 12 bases between. CDR3 DNA: TGTGCCAGCAGGCCTACAGGTTATAGCAATCAGCCCCAGCATTTT. Translating gives CASRPTGYSNQPQHF.